Below, 5 T cell receptor beta chains from the same sample are listed, as sequenced in a study of blood T cell repertoires in COVID-19. Profiling relied on immunoSEQ multiplex PCR, and the TCRdb table lists in-frame clones only, not all of them. Among over 400,000 clones listed, roughly nine tenths were seen once. The sequencing input was peripheral blood. The receptors come from a woman between 45 and 60 years old with COVID-19, enrolled during active disease.

This chain connects TRBV28 to TRBJ1-3, with D perhaps matching TRBD1 (6 bases). The V end was cut by 8 bases, the J end by 16 bases, with 18 bases between. Germline lookup yields CDR1 MDHEN and CDR2 SYDVKM. The CDR3 contains 11 residues. The CDR3 loop reads CASRTGPSWYF. CDR3 in DNA: TGTGCCAGCCGAACAGGGCCCTCTTGGTATTTT.

This clone occurred once. The chain carries TRBV19 and TRBJ1-1, with D tentatively TRBD1 (6 bases). The germline CDR1 and CDR2 sequences are LNHDA and SQIVND (reference sequence). Trimming stripped 6 bases from V and 4 bases from J, with 12 bases between. This CDR3 has 13 residues. The CDR3 DNA follows: TGTGCCAGTAGCGAGGGGGAAGCCACTGAAGCTTTCTTT. Residues: CASSEGEATEAFF. Together with reference TRBV19 and TRBJ1-1, the CDR3 gives the full variable domain: DGGITQSPKYLFRKEGQNVTLSCEQNLNHDAMYWYRQDPGQGLRLIYYSQIVNDFQKGDIAEGYSVSREKKESFPLTVTSAQKNPTAFYLCASSEGEATEAFFGQGTRLTVV.

The chain has TRBV20-1 and TRBJ2-3, with 11 bases aligning to TRBD1. With V trimmed by 3 bases and J by 0 bases, 11 bases remained unmatched. Germline values: CDR1 DFQATT, CDR2 SNEGSKA (reference sequence). The CDR3 is 18 amino acids. The CDR3, as DNA: TGCAGTGCTAGTGGGATGGGGGGACAGGGGGTTAGCACAGATACGCAGTATTTT. Encoded protein: CSASGMGGQGVSTDTQYF.

This clone was seen a single time. The chain links TRBV5-1 to TRBJ1-3, with unresolved D. CDR3 size: 15 residues. Germline CDR1 reads SGHRS; CDR2 reads YFSETQ. The V end lost 2 bases, the J end lost 3 bases, and 12 bases lay between the germline ends. CDR3: CASSFPDTVGNTIYF. The CDR3 nucleotides are TGCGCCAGCAGCTTCCCTGACACGGTTGGAAACACCATATATTTT.

This chain links TRBV5-4 with TRBJ2-5; 9 bases map to TRBD2. V was pared by 0 bases and J by 3 bases, with 3 bases of the junction left unmatched. The CDR3 is 15 amino acids. Germline CDR1 is SGHNT and CDR2 is YYREEE (reference sequence). In nucleotides, the CDR3 is TGTGCCAGCAGCTTGGCGTCTAGCGGGGAAGAGACCCAGTACTTC. Amino acids: CASSLASSGEETQYF.